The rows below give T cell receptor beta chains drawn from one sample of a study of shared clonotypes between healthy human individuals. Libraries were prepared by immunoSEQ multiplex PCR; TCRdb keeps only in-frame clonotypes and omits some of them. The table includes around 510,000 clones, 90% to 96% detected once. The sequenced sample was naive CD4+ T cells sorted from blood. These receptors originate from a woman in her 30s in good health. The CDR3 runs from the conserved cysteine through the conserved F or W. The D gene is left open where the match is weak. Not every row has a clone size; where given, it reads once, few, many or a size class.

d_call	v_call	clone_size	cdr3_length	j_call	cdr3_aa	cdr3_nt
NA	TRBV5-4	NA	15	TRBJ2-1	CASSPVRTAYNEQFF	TGTGCCAGCAGCCCGGTCCGGACAGCATACAATGAGCAGTTCTTC
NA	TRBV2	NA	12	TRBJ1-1	CASSAENTEAFF	TGTGCCAGCAGTGCGGAGAACACTGAAGCTTTCTTT
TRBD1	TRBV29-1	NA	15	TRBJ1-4	CSVADRGRGNEKLFF	TGCAGCGTTGCTGACAGGGGGCGAGGTAATGAAAAACTGTTTTTT
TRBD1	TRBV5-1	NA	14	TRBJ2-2	CASSFRGSTGELFF	TGCGCCAGCAGCTTCAGGGGGAGCACCGGGGAGCTGTTTTTT
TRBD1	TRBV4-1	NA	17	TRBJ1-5	CASSRGDRGNRNQPQHF	TGCGCCAGCAGCCGCGGGGACAGGGGTAATCGCAATCAGCCCCAGCATTTT
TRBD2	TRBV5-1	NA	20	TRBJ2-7	CASSLNRLAGGHTLVYEQYF	TGCGCCAGCAGCTTAAACCGACTAGCGGGGGGTCATACCCTAGTCTACGAGCAGTACTTC
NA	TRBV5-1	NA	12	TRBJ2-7	CASRPSGGEQYF	TGCGCCAGCAGACCCTCGGGCGGCGAGCAGTACTTC
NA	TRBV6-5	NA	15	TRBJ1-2	CASSYSDLPTYGYTF	TGTGCCAGCAGTTACTCAGACCTGCCTACCTATGGCTACACCTTC
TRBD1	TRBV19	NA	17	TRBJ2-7	CASSIRGQGTESYEQYF	TGTGCCAGTAGTATACGGGGACAGGGGACAGAGTCCTACGAGCAGTACTTC
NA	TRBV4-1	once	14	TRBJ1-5	CASSQGYGNQPQHF	TGCGCCAGCAGCCAGGGGTATGGGAATCAGCCCCAGCATTTT
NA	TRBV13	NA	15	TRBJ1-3	CASTRTAFMGNTIYF	TGTGCCAGCACCCGGACAGCCTTTATGGGAAACACCATATATTTT
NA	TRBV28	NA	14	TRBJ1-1	CASRSEGLNTEAFF	TGTGCCAGCAGGAGTGAGGGGTTGAACACTGAAGCTTTCTTT
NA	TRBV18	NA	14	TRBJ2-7	CASSPAQSSYEQYF	TGTGCCAGCTCACCGGCACAGAGCTCCTACGAGCAGTACTTC
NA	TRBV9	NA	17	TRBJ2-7	CASSVGLLTGSSYEQYF	TGTGCCAGCAGCGTAGGACTGTTGACGGGTAGCTCCTACGAGCAGTACTTC
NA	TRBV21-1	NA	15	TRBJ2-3	CASSKETGGTDTQYF	TGTGCCAGCAGCAAAGAAACAGGGGGTACAGATACGCAGTATTTT
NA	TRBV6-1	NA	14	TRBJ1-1	CASSAGPYNTEAFF	TGTGCCAGCAGTGCGGGACCCTACAACACTGAAGCTTTCTTT
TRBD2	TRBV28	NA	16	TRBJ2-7	CASSPWSSGRLYEQYF	TGTGCCAGCAGCCCCTGGAGTAGCGGGAGGCTCTACGAGCAGTACTTC
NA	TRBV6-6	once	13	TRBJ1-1	CASSGEGGTEAFF	TGTGCCAGCTCCGGGGAGGGAGGCACTGAAGCTTTCTTT
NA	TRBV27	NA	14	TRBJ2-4	CASSLSSPTNIQYF	TGTGCCAGCAGTTTATCTTCTCCAACGAACATTCAGTACTTC
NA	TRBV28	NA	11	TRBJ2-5	CASSLRETQYF	TGTGCCAGCAGCCTAAGGGAGACCCAGTACTTC
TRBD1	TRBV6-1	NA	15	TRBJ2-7	CASSDQTGGAYEQYF	TGTGCCAGCAGTGACCAGACAGGGGGCGCCTACGAGCAGTACTTC
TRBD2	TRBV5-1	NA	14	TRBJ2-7	CASSLSRGTYEQYF	TGCGCCAGCAGCTTGTCGCGGGGGACCTACGAGCAGTACTTC
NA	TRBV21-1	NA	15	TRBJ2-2	CARRREPKNTGELFF	TGTGCCAGAAGGAGGGAACCGAAGAACACCGGGGAGCTGTTTTTT
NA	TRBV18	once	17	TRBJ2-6	CASSPPPGQAGANVLTF	TGTGCCAGCTCACCACCCCCAGGGCAGGCTGGGGCCAACGTCCTGACTTTC
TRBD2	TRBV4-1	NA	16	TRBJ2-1	CASSQATGLVNDEQFF	TGCGCCAGCAGCCAGGCCACCGGACTAGTCAACGATGAGCAGTTCTTC
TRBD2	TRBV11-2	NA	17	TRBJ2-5	CASSLDRLAGGPETQYF	TGTGCCAGCAGCTTAGATAGGCTAGCGGGAGGGCCTGAGACCCAGTACTTC
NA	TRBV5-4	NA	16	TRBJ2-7	CASSLGSSLESYEQYF	TGTGCCAGCAGCCTCGGCTCGAGTTTGGAATCCTACGAGCAGTACTTC
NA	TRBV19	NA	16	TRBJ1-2	CASSIGGRGNFYGYTF	TGTGCCAGTAGTATAGGCGGCAGGGGAAATTTTTATGGCTACACCTTC
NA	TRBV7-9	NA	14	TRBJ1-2	CASSLVVPNYGYTF	TGTGCCAGCAGCTTAGTCGTGCCTAACTATGGCTACACCTTC
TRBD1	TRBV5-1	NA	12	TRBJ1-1	CASSPTGGKAFF	TGCGCCAGCAGCCCGACAGGGGGCAAAGCTTTCTTT
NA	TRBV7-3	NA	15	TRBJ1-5	CASSLTGQGNQPQHF	TGTGCCAGCAGCTTAACGGGGCAGGGCAATCAGCCCCAGCATTTT
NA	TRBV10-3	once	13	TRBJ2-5	CAIMGGPEETQYF	TGTGCCATCATGGGGGGGCCTGAAGAGACCCAGTACTTC
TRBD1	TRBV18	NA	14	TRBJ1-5	CASSPGQVGQPQHF	TGTGCCAGCTCACCAGGACAGGTTGGCCAGCCCCAGCATTTT
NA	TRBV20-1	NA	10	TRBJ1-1	CSAQNTEAFF	TGCAGTGCTCAGAACACTGAAGCTTTCTTT
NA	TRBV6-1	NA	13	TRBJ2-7	CASSGQAAYEQYF	TGTGCCAGCAGTGGACAGGCCGCCTACGAGCAGTACTTC
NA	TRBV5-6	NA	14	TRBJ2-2	CASSFQRIPGELFF	TGTGCCAGCAGCTTTCAGCGGATACCCGGGGAGCTGTTTTTT
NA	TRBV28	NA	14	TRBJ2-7	CASTPGTALYEQYF	TGTGCCAGCACCCCCGGGACGGCTCTATACGAGCAGTACTTC
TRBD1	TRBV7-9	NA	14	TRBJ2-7	CASSFSGGPYEQYF	TGTGCCAGCAGCTTCTCAGGGGGCCCCTACGAGCAGTACTTC
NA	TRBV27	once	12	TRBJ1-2	CATPRDQLGYTF	TGTGCCACCCCTCGAGATCAGCTTGGCTACACCTTC
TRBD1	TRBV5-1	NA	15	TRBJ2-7	CASSLERGGHYEQYF	TGCGCCAGCAGCTTGGAGCGAGGGGGCCACTACGAGCAGTACTTC